The 31 T cell receptor beta chains in this list originate from one sample, sequenced in a study of T cells in Graves' hyperthyroidism and ophthalmopathy. RNA transcripts yielded amplified TCR beta CDR3 regions. Carried out on the TCR CDR3, a first-round RT-PCR used the HTBI primer set. A single record per CDR3 protein comes from TCRdb applying MiXCR to the multiplex PCR reads. Seen here are about 600,000 distinct CDR3 sequences, around 14% observed once, and the top ten hold more than 6%. Sequences were obtained from blood. The source is a woman under 30 with Graves' ophthalmopathy.

The chain recombines TRBV4-1 with TRBJ2-2; possibly TRBD1 or TRBD2 for D (5 bases each). V was shortened by 6 bases and J by 4 bases, with 18 bases between the two germline ends. CDR1 is MGHRA and CDR2 is YSYEKL in the germline V gene. This CDR3 contains 16 residues. In DNA form, the CDR3 reads TGCGCCAGCAGGTTACTTACGGGGCGAAGCACCGGGGAGCTGTTTTTT. Its protein is CASRLLTGRSTGELFF.

This clonotype was seen at least ten times. The V call is TRBV7-9, the J call TRBJ2-2, with D perhaps TRBD2 (5 bases). CDR3 length: 13 amino acids. V lost 4 bases, J lost 6 bases, and 9 bases lay in between. Per the germline V gene, CDR1 is SEHNR and CDR2 is FQNEAQ (reference sequence). CDR3: CASSSGYPGELFF. DNA for the CDR3: TGTGCCAGCAGCTCGGGGTATCCCGGGGAGCTGTTTTTT.

The chain is built from TRBV3-2 and TRBJ2-1; the table assigns TRBD1, which was not confirmed against the DNA. TRBV3-2 is annotated as a pseudogene. The CDR3 runs 15 residues. The CDR3 DNA reads as TGTGCCAGCAGCCAAGTTTCGCGGGGGATAAATGAGCAGTTCTTC. It translates to CASSQVSRGINEQFF.

This clonotype occurred many times. The chain joins TRBV28 to TRBJ1-2; D unclear. The CDR3 runs 13 residues. The germline V and J ends were trimmed by 7 bases and 4 bases, with 13 bases remaining between them. In germline, CDR1 is MDHEN, CDR2 SYDVKM. The CDR3 nucleotides are TGTGCCAGCAATACTGGCGGGATCTATGGCTACACCTTC. Protein sequence: CASNTGGIYGYTF.

The table lists this clonotype with many counts. The chain carries TRBV29-1 and TRBJ2-7, with D unresolved. The CDR3 has 12 residues. Germline V CDR1 and CDR2: SQVTM, ANQGSEA. Trimming pared 6 bases from V and 0 bases from J, leaving 9 bases between. As DNA, the CDR3 is TGCAGCGTGAGTCCAAGCTCCTACGAGCAGTACTTC. It specifies CSVSPSSYEQYF.

The table lists this clonotype with many counts. The rearrangement joins TRBV28 to TRBJ2-2; D gene ambiguous. Trimming shortened V by 3 bases and J by 6 bases, and 8 bases separated the two germline ends. Germline V gives CDR1 MDHEN, CDR2 SYDVKM. This CDR3 has 13 amino acids. This CDR3 is CASSLPRPGELFF. CDR3 nucleotide sequence: TGTGCCAGCAGTTTGCCGAGGCCCGGGGAGCTGTTTTTT.

The chain uses TRBV9 and TRBJ1-2; D unclear. This CDR3 region has 14 residues. Germline V gives CDR1 SGDLS, CDR2 YYNGEE. The V and J ends lost 5 bases and 3 bases respectively, with 14 bases between them. CDR3 residues: CASSTRPSHYGYTF. The CDR3 region has the DNA TGTGCCAGCAGTACACGGCCGAGCCACTATGGCTACACCTTC.

This clonotype has ten or more counts. The chain has TRBV12-3 or TRBV12-4 and TRBJ2-7, with D perhaps matching TRBD1 (6 bases). Trimming removed 6 bases at V and 3 bases at J, with 15 bases between. This CDR3 spans 14 amino acids. The CDR3 sequence: CASSPWDNNYEQYF. As DNA, the CDR3 is TGTGCCAGCAGCCCCTGGGACAACAACTACGAGCAGTACTTC.

The chain has TRBV18 and TRBJ1-1; D perhaps matches TRBD1 (6 bases). The CDR3 length is 13 residues. With 3 bases removed from V and 6 bases from J, the gap between germline ends came to 11 bases. In germline, CDR1 is KGHSH, CDR2 LQKENI. CDR3 amino acids: CASSPQDRSEAFF. CDR3 DNA: TGTGCCAGCTCACCGCAGGACAGATCTGAAGCTTTCTTT.

This clonotype was observed many times. This chain uses TRBV5-8 with TRBJ1-2, with D maybe TRBD1 (5 bases). V lost 0 bases, J lost 4 bases, and 10 bases lay in between. The CDR3 runs to 14 residues. Germline V gene data show CDR1 as SGHTS and CDR2 as YDEGEE. The CDR3 region is CASSLDQGGYGYTF. The CDR3 DNA follows: TGTGCCAGCAGCTTGGATCAGGGTGGCTATGGCTACACCTTC.

The V call is TRBV5-1, the J call TRBJ1-1; 7 nucleotides align to TRBD1. V trimming: 2 bases; J trimming: 4 bases; junction bases outside the gene matches: 8. Germline loops: CDR1 SGHRS, CDR2 YFSETQ. This CDR3 has 15 residues. The CDR3 nucleotides read TGCGCCAGCAGCTTCAGGGGGGAGTCTACCACTGAAGCTTTCTTT. Its protein product is CASSFRGESTTEAFF.

V and J are TRBV16 and TRBJ2-7; 9 nucleotides agree with TRBD1. Germline assignment: CDR1 KGHSY and CDR2 FQNENV. This CDR3 has 15 residues. V lost 1 base, J lost 3 bases, and 4 bases stayed unmatched. DNA for the CDR3: TGTGCCAGCAGCCAATTTGGGACAGGGTACTACGAGCAGTACTTC. This translates into CASSQFGTGYYEQYF. Supplemented by reference TRBV16 and TRBJ2-7, the full variable domain reads GEEVAQTPKHLVRGEGQKAKLYCAPIKGHSYVFWYQQVLKNEFKFLISFQNENVFDETGMPKERFSAKCLPNSPCSLEIQATKLEDSAVYFCASSQFGTGYYEQYFGPGTRLTVT.

The chain links TRBV6-1 to TRBJ1-1; maybe TRBD1 (5 bases). The CDR3 consists of 14 residues. The germline gives CDR1 MNHNS, CDR2 SASEGT. Trimming removed 4 bases from V and 4 bases from J, with 13 bases in between. The CDR3 is CASSGQSFVTEAFF. The CDR3 nucleotides are TGTGCCAGCAGTGGACAGAGTTTTGTCACTGAAGCTTTCTTT.

The sample holds a few counts of this clonotype. This chain links TRBV6-1 with TRBJ2-3; 8 nucleotides line up with TRBD2. Per the germline V gene, CDR1 is MNHNS and CDR2 is SASEGT. The CDR3 has 17 residues. The J segment lost 4 bases and the V segment lost 5 bases, leaving 14 bases of the junction unmatched. The CDR3 reads CASSPGKRENAADTQYF. The DNA for the CDR3 is TGTGCCAGCAGTCCCGGGAAGCGGGAGAACGCCGCAGATACGCAGTATTTT.

This clonotype was found many times. The chain combines TRBV7-3 with TRBJ2-2; TRBD2 aligns across 7 bases. CDR1 and CDR2 (germline): SGHTA, FQGTGA. The ends lost 4 bases at V and 4 bases at J; junction bases unmatched: 9. The CDR3 is 16 residues long. The CDR3 loop is CASSSSGTKGTGELFF. In nucleotides, the CDR3 is TGTGCCAGCAGCTCATCCGGGACTAAGGGCACCGGGGAGCTGTTTTTT. Combining the CDR3 with reference TRBV7-3 and TRBJ2-2 gives the whole variable domain GAGVSQTPSNKVTEKGKYVELRCDPISGHTALYWYRQSLGQGPEFLIYFQGTGAADDSGLPNDRFFAVRPEGSVSTLKIQRTERGDSAVYLCASSSSGTKGTGELFFGEGSRLTVL.

This clonotype was picked up many times. The rearrangement joins TRBV5-1 to TRBJ2-3, with D tentatively TRBD2 (5 bases). Per the germline V gene, CDR1 is SGHRS and CDR2 is YFSETQ. CDR3 length: 16 residues. V shed 2 bases and J shed 1 base, with 14 bases lying between them. CDR3 nucleotide sequence: TGCGCCAGCAGCTTCTGGTTAGCGCGGGGCACAGATACGCAGTATTTT. It codes for CASSFWLARGTDTQYF.

This clonotype was recorded many times. V gene TRBV20-1 combines with J gene TRBJ2-3; 8 bases fit TRBD1. With V trimmed by 7 bases and J by 2 bases, 11 bases remained unmatched. Germline V lookup: CDR1 DFQATT, CDR2 SNEGSKA (reference sequence). This CDR3 is built from 15 residues. This CDR3 is CSGSRGRRATDTQYF. CDR3 bases: TGCAGTGGAAGCAGGGGGCGGAGAGCCACAGATACGCAGTATTTT.

This clonotype was recorded many times. The chain joins TRBV28 to TRBJ2-5, with a possible D match to TRBD2 (5 bases). CDR1 is MDHEN and CDR2 is SYDVKM in the germline V gene. The CDR3 consists of 19 residues. The ends were cut back, 4 bases at V and 5 bases at J, with 29 bases in the middle. The CDR3 region is CASSYPSPNGPRVWETQYF. In nucleotides, the CDR3 is TGTGCCAGCAGTTATCCAAGCCCCAACGGCCCGCGGGTATGGGAGACCCAGTACTTC.

This clonotype occurred many times. The chain joins TRBV27 to TRBJ1-2; no definite D call. The CDR3 has 12 residues. Trimming left V 6 bases short and J 4 bases short, with 9 bases between. Germline V lookup: CDR1 MNHEY, CDR2 SMNVEV (reference sequence). CDR3 nucleotides: TGTGCCAGCAGAGTCGGTAGCTATGGCTACACCTTC. This gives the protein CASRVGSYGYTF.

Regarding this clonotype: This may be a read error: a much more frequent sequence differs by one nucleotide. Likely a read error: the CDR3 ends without its conserved phenylalanine or tryptophan. The chain uses TRBV4-1 and TRBJ2-5; 9 bases fit TRBD1. This CDR3 region has 15 residues. J gave up 2 bases and V 4 bases, and 5 bases lay outside the gene matches. Germline lookup yields CDR1 MGHRA and CDR2 YSYEKL. CDR3 sequence: CASSRPTGGQETQYL. In nucleotides, the CDR3 is TGCGCCAGCAGCCGTCCGACAGGGGGACAAGAGACCCAGTACTTA.

The sample holds one count of this clonotype. The V gene is TRBV7-2, the J gene TRBJ2-1, with TRBD2 matching 7 bases. CDR1 and CDR2 (germline): SGHTA, FQGNSA. After removal of 0 bases from V and 7 bases from J, the junction contained 3 bases not matched to a gene. The length of the CDR3 is 14 residues. CDR3 sequence reads: CASSLAGGKNEQFF. CDR3 coding DNA: TGTGCCAGCAGCTTAGCGGGAGGGAAGAATGAGCAGTTCTTC.

This clonotype showed up just a few times. This chain joins TRBV24-1 and TRBJ1-1, with D uncertain. CDR3 length equals 12 residues. V gave up 3 bases and J gave up 7 bases, with 8 bases separating them. From germline, CDR1 is KGHDR and CDR2 SFDVKD. This CDR3 is CATSDETNEAFF. The DNA of the CDR3 is TGTGCCACCAGTGATGAAACCAATGAAGCTTTCTTT.

The chain is built from TRBV6-2 or TRBV6-3 and TRBJ2-7, with unresolved D. CDR3 length: 11 amino acids. Germline CDR1 MNHEY, CDR2 SVGEGT. The germline V and J ends were trimmed by 8 bases and 3 bases, with 8 bases remaining between them. The CDR3 reads CASFDNYEQYF. The CDR3 nucleotides read TGTGCCAGCTTCGACAACTACGAGCAGTACTTC.

This clonotype showed up just a few times. Just one base apart from a much larger clone, this may be a read error. CDR3 sequence reads: CASSEIRPVREAFF. In DNA, the CDR3 is TGTGCCAGCAGTGAGATTAGGCCGGTACGTGAAGCTTTCTTT. The V and J genes are TRBV2 and TRBJ1-1; D is unclear. The V gene lost 3 bases and the J gene lost 7 bases, with 15 bases spanning the gap. The CDR3 is 14 residues long. The germline V gene has CDR1 SNHLY and CDR2 FYNNEI.

This clonotype was detected ten times or more. V and J are TRBV27 and TRBJ1-2; perhaps TRBD1 as D (5 bases). The germline V and J ends were trimmed by 6 bases and 3 bases, with 17 bases remaining between them. Germline V gene sequence: CDR1 MNHEY, CDR2 SMNVEV (reference sequence). The CDR3 covers 15 residues. CDR3 protein: CASSPWRGRDYGYTF. CDR3 DNA sequence: TGTGCCAGCAGCCCTTGGCGGGGGAGGGACTATGGCTACACCTTC.

This clonotype came up a few times. The chain couples TRBV6-1 to TRBJ2-5, with a weak D call TRBD2 (5 bases). Trimming shortened V by 5 bases and J by 5 bases, and 24 bases separated the two germline ends. The CDR3 is 17 residues long. Germline CDR1 MNHNS, CDR2 SASEGT. This CDR3 reads CASSLSRVNTWEETQYF. CDR3 nucleotides: TGTGCCAGCAGTCTTTCGAGAGTGAATACGTGGGAGGAGACCCAGTACTTC.

V gene TRBV19 combines with J gene TRBJ1-5; D is undetermined. V gave up 2 bases and J gave up 6 bases, with 14 bases separating them. CDR3 length: 15 residues. The germline gives CDR1 LNHDA, CDR2 SQIVND (reference sequence). CDR3 in amino acids: CASSINPAKGQPQHF. DNA of the CDR3: TGTGCCAGTAGTATAAACCCAGCAAAGGGTCAGCCCCAGCATTTT.

This clonotype was picked up many times. V and J are TRBV6-2 or TRBV6-3 and TRBJ2-1, with 9 bases lining up with TRBD1. This CDR3 comprises 16 residues. Germline assignment: CDR1 MNHEY and CDR2 SVGEGT. The trim removed 5 bases at V and 6 bases at J, leaving 11 bases unmatched. The CDR3 DNA is TGTGCCAGCAGTACCCGGACAGGGGCAAAGGGCAATGAGCAGTTCTTC. Translation gives CASSTRTGAKGNEQFF.

The rearrangement links TRBV6-1 to TRBJ1-1; D is ambiguous. The CDR3 is 14 amino acids. Germline CDR1 is MNHNS and CDR2 is SASEGT. V was cut by 8 bases and J by 1 base, with 14 bases left in between. The CDR3 here is CASGRRRRNTEAFF. As DNA, the CDR3 is TGTGCCAGCGGTCGACGGAGGCGGAACACTGAAGCTTTCTTT.

The chain has TRBV24-1 and TRBJ2-2; 7 nucleotides line up with TRBD1. The CDR3 totals 16 residues. Germline CDR1 is KGHDR and CDR2 is SFDVKD. Trimming took 1 base from V and 6 from J; bases not matched to a gene: 7. CDR3 sequence: CATSDFTGAHPGELFF. CDR3 coding DNA: TGTGCCACCAGTGATTTTACAGGGGCCCACCCCGGGGAGCTGTTTTTT.

The J gene is TRBJ2-3, the V gene TRBV9, with D perhaps TRBD1 or TRBD2 (5 bases each). Germline V gene sequence: CDR1 SGDLS, CDR2 YYNGEE. This CDR3 comprises 14 residues. The V end was cut by 2 bases, the J end by 6 bases, with 13 bases between. Written as DNA, the CDR3 is TGTGCCAGCAGCGTGGGACCCCGCGGGGATACGCAGTATTTT. This encodes CASSVGPRGDTQYF.